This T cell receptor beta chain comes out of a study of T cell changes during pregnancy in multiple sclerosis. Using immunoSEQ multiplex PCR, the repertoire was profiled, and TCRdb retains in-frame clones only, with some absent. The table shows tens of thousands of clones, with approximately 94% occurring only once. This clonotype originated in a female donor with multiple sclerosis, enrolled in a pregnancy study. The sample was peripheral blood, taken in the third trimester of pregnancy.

CDR3 amino acids: CASSAGDREFDQPQHF. For the CDR3, the DNA is TGTGCCAGCAGCGCCGGGGACAGGGAGTTCGATCAGCCCCAGCATTTT. V gene TRBV9 combines with J gene TRBJ1-5, with 9 bases lining up with TRBD1. Germline values: CDR1 SGDLS, CDR2 YYNGEE. The CDR3 length is 16 residues. The junction had 9 bases not matched to a gene; V was cut back by 3 bases and J by 5 bases.